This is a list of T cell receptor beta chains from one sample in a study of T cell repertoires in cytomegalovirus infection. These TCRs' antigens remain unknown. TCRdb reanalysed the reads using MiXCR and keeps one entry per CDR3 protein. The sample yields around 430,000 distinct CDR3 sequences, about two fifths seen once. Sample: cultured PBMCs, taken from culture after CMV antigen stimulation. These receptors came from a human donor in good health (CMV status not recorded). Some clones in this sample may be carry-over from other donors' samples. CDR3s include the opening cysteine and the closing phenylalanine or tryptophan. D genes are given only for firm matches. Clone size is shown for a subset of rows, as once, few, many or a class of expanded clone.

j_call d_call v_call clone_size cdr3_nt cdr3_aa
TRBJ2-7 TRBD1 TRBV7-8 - TGTGCCAGCAGCCCCCAGACAGGGGGCATCCACGAGCAGTACTTC CASSPQTGGIHEQYF
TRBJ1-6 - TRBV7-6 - TGTGCCAGCAGCCACGTAGAAGCGCCCCTCCACTTT CASSHVEAPLHF
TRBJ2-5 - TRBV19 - TGTGCCAGTAAATCGCGAGGGAGGCAAGAGACCCAGTACTTC CASKSRGRQETQYF
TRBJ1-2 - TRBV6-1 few TGTGCCAGCAGTTCACTCAGGGTGGATGGCTACACCTTC CASSSLRVDGYTF
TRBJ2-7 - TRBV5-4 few TGTGCCAGCAGCTCCTTGGGCTTCGACTCCCTCGAGCAGTACTTC CASSSLGFDSLEQYF
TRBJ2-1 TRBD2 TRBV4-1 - TGCGCCAGCAGACAGTCAATAGCGGGAGGGTCGAATGAGCAGTTCTTC CASRQSIAGGSNEQFF
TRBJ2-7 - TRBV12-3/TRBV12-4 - TGTGCCAGCAGTTTATTGGGCAGTCTACACGAGCAGTACTTC CASSLLGSLHEQYF
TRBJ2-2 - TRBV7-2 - TGTGCCAGCAGCACCAGTGGGGCGCTGGTAAAGGTGGAAATTCCCGGGGAGCTGTTTTTT CASSTSGALVKVEIPGELFF
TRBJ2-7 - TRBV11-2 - TGTGCCAGCAGCTCATCACCCGGGTGGGAGCAGTACTTC CASSSSPGWEQYF
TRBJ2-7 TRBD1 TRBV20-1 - TGCAGTGCTAGTCGACAGGGAGTTTACGAGCAGTACTTC CSASRQGVYEQYF
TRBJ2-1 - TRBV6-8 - TGTGCCAGCAGTTACGACGGAGGGCGGGTGGCGCGGTATGAGCAGTTCTTC CASSYDGGRVARYEQFF
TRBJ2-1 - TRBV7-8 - TGTGCCAGCAGCTTCAGACCCTCCGGGAGCGATGAGCAGTTCTTC CASSFRPSGSDEQFF
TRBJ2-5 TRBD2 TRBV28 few TGTGCCAGCATTCGCGGGGGGGCCGAAGAGACCCAGTACTTC CASIRGGAEETQYF
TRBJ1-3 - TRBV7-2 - TGTGCCAGCAGCCCTGACAGCCACTCTGGAAACACCATATATTTT CASSPDSHSGNTIYF
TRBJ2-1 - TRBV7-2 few TGTGCCAGCAGCCAAGGGCCTGAGCAGTTCTTC CASSQGPEQFF
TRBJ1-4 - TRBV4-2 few TGTGCCAGCAGCCAAGATGCGGGGGCCGGGAATGAAAAACTGTTTTTT CASSQDAGAGNEKLFF
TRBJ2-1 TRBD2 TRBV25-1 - TGTGCCAGCGGGAGGGGAGTTGAGCAGTTCTTC CASGRGVEQFF
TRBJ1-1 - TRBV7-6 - TGTGCCAGCAGCTTGGAGGGATGGGGGAACACTGAAGCTTTCTTT CASSLEGWGNTEAFF
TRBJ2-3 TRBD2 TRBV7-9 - TGTGCCAGCAGCTGGGGGGTTGCGGGAGACCCAGATACGCAGTATTTT CASSWGVAGDPDTQYF
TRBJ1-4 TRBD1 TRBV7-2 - TGTGCCAGCAGCCCCGGGACAGCTAATGAAGAACTGTTTTTT CASSPGTANEELFF
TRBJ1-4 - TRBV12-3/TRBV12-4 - TGTGCCAGCAGTTTACTATCCGTTAATGAAAAACTGTTTTTT CASSLLSVNEKLFF
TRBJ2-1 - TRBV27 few TGTGCCAGCAGTTCCCATCTCGGGACTCCCTACAATGAGCAGTTCTTC CASSSHLGTPYNEQFF
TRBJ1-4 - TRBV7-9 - TGTGCCAGCAGCTTGGTCCAGGGGGAAAAACTGTTTTTT CASSLVQGEKLFF
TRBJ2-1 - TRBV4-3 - TGCGCCAGCAGCCAACCTGGTCGCTACAATGAGCAGTTCTTC CASSQPGRYNEQFF
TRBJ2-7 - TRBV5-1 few TGCGCCAGCAGCTTGGAGGGGGGGTCCAGCTCCTACGAGCAGTACTTC CASSLEGGSSSYEQYF
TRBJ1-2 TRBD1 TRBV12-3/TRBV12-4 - TGTGCCAGCAGTCGACAGGGTCGGTATGGCTACACCTTC CASSRQGRYGYTF
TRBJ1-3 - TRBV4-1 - TGCGCCAGCAGCCAAGTACCGCGAGAAAACTCTGGAAACACCATATATTTT CASSQVPRENSGNTIYF
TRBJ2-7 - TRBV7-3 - TGTGCCAGCTCTGGGGGATACTACGAGCAGTACTTC CASSGGYYEQYF
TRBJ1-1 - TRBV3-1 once TGTGCCAGCAGCCCCTGGGTCGACACTGAAGCTTTCTTT CASSPWVDTEAFF
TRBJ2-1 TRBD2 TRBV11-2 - TGTGCCAGCAGCTTTCGCGGGAGAGACTACAATGAGCAGTTCTTC CASSFRGRDYNEQFF
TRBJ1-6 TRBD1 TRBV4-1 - TGCGCCAGCAGCCCAACGGGACAGGGGATTTCACCCCTCCACTTT CASSPTGQGISPLHF
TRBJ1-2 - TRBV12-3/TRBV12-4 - TGTGCCAGCGGTAAATGGGCCTATGGCTACACCTTC CASGKWAYGYTF
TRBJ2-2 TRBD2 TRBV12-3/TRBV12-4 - TGTGCCAGCAGTTCGGGACTAGCGATGAACACCGGGGAGCTGTTTTTT CASSSGLAMNTGELFF
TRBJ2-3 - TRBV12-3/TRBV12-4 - TGTGCCAGCAGTTTAGCGGTCAGGAGGGGCACAGATACGCAGTATTTT CASSLAVRRGTDTQYF
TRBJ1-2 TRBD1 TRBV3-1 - TGTGCCAGCAGCGATACAGGGGATGGGGGCTACACCTTC CASSDTGDGGYTF
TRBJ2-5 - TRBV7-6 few TGTGCCAGCCGGGATGAGGCGGACTGCCTTTACTTC CASRDEADCLYF
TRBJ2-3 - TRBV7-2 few TGTGCCAGCAGCTCGCTACTACCACCAGATACGCAGTATTTT CASSSLLPPDTQYF
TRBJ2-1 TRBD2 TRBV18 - TGTGCCAGCTCAATACGGGCCCCGGGGGGGTATGAGCAGTTCTTC CASSIRAPGGYEQFF
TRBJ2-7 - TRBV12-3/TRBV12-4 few TGTGCCAGCAGTTTAGCATCCGGACCGGCTGGATTGCAGTACTTC CASSLASGPAGLQYF
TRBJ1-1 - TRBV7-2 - TGTGCCAGCAGCTCATTAAGGTGGGATACTGAAGCTTTCTTT CASSSLRWDTEAFF
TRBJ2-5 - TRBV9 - TGTGCCAGCAGCGTAGGAGGGAGTCGGGAGACCCAGTACTTC CASSVGGSRETQYF
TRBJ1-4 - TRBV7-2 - TGTGCCAGCGCGCGAGGGGGGGGCAGTGAAAAACTGTTTTTT CASARGGGSEKLFF
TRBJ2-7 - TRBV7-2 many TGTGCCAGCAGCTTATCAGGGGGGTACGAGCAGTACTTC CASSLSGGYEQYF
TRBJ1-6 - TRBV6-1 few TGTGCCGTTTCCAGGGAATATAATTCACCCCTCCACTTT CAVSREYNSPLHF
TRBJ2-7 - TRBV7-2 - TGTGCCAGCAGCCCCGTAGGGGGACCCTACGAGCAGTACTTC CASSPVGGPYEQYF
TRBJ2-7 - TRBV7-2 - TGTGCCAGCAGCATAGACCGTTCCTACGAGCAGTACTTC CASSIDRSYEQYF